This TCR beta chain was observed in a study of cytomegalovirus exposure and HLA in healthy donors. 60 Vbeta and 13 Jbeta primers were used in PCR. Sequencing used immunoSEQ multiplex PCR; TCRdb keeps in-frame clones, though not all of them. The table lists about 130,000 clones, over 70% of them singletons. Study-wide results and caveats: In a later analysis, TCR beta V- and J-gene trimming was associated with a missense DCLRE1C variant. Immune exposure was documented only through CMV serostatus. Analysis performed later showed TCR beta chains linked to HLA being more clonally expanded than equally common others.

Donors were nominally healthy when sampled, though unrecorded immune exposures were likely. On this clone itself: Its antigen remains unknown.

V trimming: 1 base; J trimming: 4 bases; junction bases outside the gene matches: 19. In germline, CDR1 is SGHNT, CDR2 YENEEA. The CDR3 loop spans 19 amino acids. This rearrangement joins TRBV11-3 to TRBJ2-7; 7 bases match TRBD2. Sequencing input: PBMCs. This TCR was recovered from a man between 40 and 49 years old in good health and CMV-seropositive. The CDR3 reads CASSLVGRAGVSWYYEQYF. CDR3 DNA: TGTGCCAGCAGCTTAGTGGGTAGGGCGGGAGTCAGTTGGTATTACGAGCAGTACTTC.